This T cell receptor beta chain was profiled in a study of cytomegalovirus exposure and HLA in healthy donors. Study outcomes and limitations: TCR beta chains numbering roughly 150 were designated cytomegalovirus-associated. A later analysis associated under 20,000 TCR beta sequences with HLA alleles at a 0.05 false discovery rate. Later, TCR association rates were found to vary by HLA locus, highest for DRB1 and lowest for HLA-C. Near-uniform donor sequencing depth was presumed by presence/absence analyses.

13 Jbeta primers and 60 Vbeta primers were used for the PCR. Only in-frame clones appear in the TCRdb table, and some are missing; sequencing was by immunoSEQ multiplex PCR. The table lists about 110,000 clones, 70% to 85% of them singletons, with approximately 0.8% in the top ten. Concerning this clone itself: Its cognate antigen is unknown.

Germline assignment: CDR1 SEHNR and CDR2 FQNEAQ (reference sequence). The J segment lost 5 bases and the V segment lost 3 bases, leaving 2 bases of the junction unmatched. This CDR3 contains 13 residues. This TCR was recovered from a boy aged 5-17 years in good health and CMV-seronegative. J is TRBJ2-5 and V is TRBV7-9, with 8 bases that match TRBD2. Sequencing used PBMCs. In DNA form, the CDR3 reads TGTGCCAGCAGCTTTAGCGGGGAGGAGACCCAGTACTTC. Translated: CASSFSGEETQYF.